This T cell receptor (beta chain) is drawn from a study of beta chain features in type 1 diabetes. Germline V lookup: CDR1 MNHNS, CDR2 SASEGT. V lost 3 bases and J lost 7; bases outside the gene matches: 9. The CDR3 contains 17 residues. Heparinised blood was drawn once per donor, averaging about 116 mL. Via CD45RO/CCR7/CD25/CD127/CD95/CD27, cells of the CD4+ naive, central memory, regulatory and stem cell-like memory subsets were sorted. Only a few counts were recorded for this clone. What it binds is not known. Study-level results: At VDJ recombination sites, type 1 diabetes patients had fewer insertions and more deleted nucleotides. Type 1 diabetes patients had TCRB CDR3s that were shorter (moderately but significantly so) in all four CD4+ subsets. The naive, central memory and Treg TCRB repertoires of patients appeared to be more similar to one another than those of healthy donors.

As every portion of the isolated RNA was reverse transcribed, the sequencing read expressed TCRB transcripts. TCRdb's copy holds only in-frame clones and misses some; the assay was immunoSEQ multiplex PCR. The sample comprises more than 300,000 clones, 8.5% to 10% of which are singletons, and about 0.6% rests with the top ten. Material: central memory CD4+ T cells from blood. The chain employs TRBV6-1 and TRBJ2-2; 12 bases are shared with TRBD2. This TCR was sampled from a man younger than 40 with type 1 diabetes. CDR3 sequence reads: CASSEASSGRAGGELFF. CDR3 DNA: TGTGCCAGCAGTGAGGCGTCTAGCGGGAGGGCCGGCGGGGAGCTGTTTTTT.